Listed below are T cell receptor beta chains from one sample, sequenced in a study of cytomegalovirus exposure and HLA in healthy donors. Assay: immunoSEQ multiplex PCR; the TCRdb copy retains only in-frame clones and omits some. The repertoire has about 220,000 clones, 75% to 95% of them found once; the top ten carry roughly 1%. Sequencing input: PBMCs. The source is a woman younger than 35 in good health and CMV-seronegative. Both conserved end residues are part of each CDR3. A D gene is named only where the DNA matches it firmly. Expanded clones are given a class, and other clones once, few, many or no size at all.

j_gene: TRBJ2-3; d_gene: TRBD2; abundance: .; v_gene: TRBV6-4; CDR3nt: TGTGCCAGCAGTGACGTAGCGGGAGAAGGCACAGATACGCAGTATTTT; CDR3aa: CASSDVAGEGTDTQYF
j_gene: TRBJ2-2; d_gene: TRBD2; abundance: .; v_gene: TRBV30; CDR3nt: TGTGCCTGGAGTGTAGAGCTAGCGGGAGGGTATACCGGGGAGCTGTTTTTT; CDR3aa: CAWSVELAGGYTGELFF
j_gene: TRBJ2-7; d_gene: TRBD2; abundance: .; v_gene: TRBV19; CDR3nt: TGTGCCAGTAGCCCCGGACTAGCGGGACGCCACGAGCAGTACTTC; CDR3aa: CASSPGLAGRHEQYF
j_gene: TRBJ2-7; d_gene: .; abundance: .; v_gene: TRBV5-1; CDR3nt: TGCGCCAGCAGCAATAGGGGGAGCTCCTACGAGCAGTACTTC; CDR3aa: CASSNRGSSYEQYF
j_gene: TRBJ2-3; d_gene: .; abundance: once; v_gene: TRBV9; CDR3nt: TGTGCCAGCAGCGTAGTTGGCATCAGCACAGATACGCAGTATTTT; CDR3aa: CASSVVGISTDTQYF
j_gene: TRBJ1-2; d_gene: TRBD1; abundance: .; v_gene: TRBV28; CDR3nt: TGTGCCAGCATATTTTCGGGACAGGGACGCGTTGGCTACACCTTC; CDR3aa: CASIFSGQGRVGYTF
j_gene: TRBJ2-5; d_gene: .; abundance: .; v_gene: TRBV6-5; CDR3nt: TGTGCCAGCAGTTACATCAGGGTCCAAGAGACCCAGTACTTC; CDR3aa: CASSYIRVQETQYF
j_gene: TRBJ1-1; d_gene: .; abundance: .; v_gene: TRBV2; CDR3nt: TGTGCCAGCGTGACAGACCCCCTGAACACTGAAGCTTTCTTT; CDR3aa: CASVTDPLNTEAFF
j_gene: TRBJ2-3; d_gene: .; abundance: once; v_gene: TRBV7-8; CDR3nt: TGTGCCAGCCCTGGGCCCCTTGCTATCACAGATACGCAGTATTTT; CDR3aa: CASPGPLAITDTQYF
j_gene: TRBJ1-1; d_gene: .; abundance: .; v_gene: TRBV11-1; CDR3nt: TGTGCCAGCAGCTTAGAAGGGGGAGTGATGAACACTGAAGCTTTCTTT; CDR3aa: CASSLEGGVMNTEAFF
j_gene: TRBJ1-2; d_gene: TRBD1; abundance: .; v_gene: TRBV19; CDR3nt: TGTGCCAGTAGTAACCAACAGGGGGCGTATGGCTACACCTTC; CDR3aa: CASSNQQGAYGYTF
j_gene: TRBJ2-6; d_gene: TRBD2; abundance: .; v_gene: TRBV4-1; CDR3nt: TGCGCCAGCAGCCAAGTCCGAACTAGCGGGAGATCTGGGGCCAACGTCCTGACTTTC; CDR3aa: CASSQVRTSGRSGANVLTF
j_gene: TRBJ1-5; d_gene: .; abundance: once; v_gene: TRBV19; CDR3nt: TGTGCCAGTAGTATAGCGTCCGGGAGGAATCAGCCCCAGCATTTT; CDR3aa: CASSIASGRNQPQHF
j_gene: TRBJ2-2; d_gene: .; abundance: .; v_gene: TRBV15; CDR3nt: TGTGCCACCAGCATTTGGAGCACCGGGGAGCTGTTTTTT; CDR3aa: CATSIWSTGELFF
j_gene: TRBJ2-1; d_gene: .; abundance: once; v_gene: TRBV6-5; CDR3nt: TGTGCCAGCAGTTACTCGAGGTGGGAGTCCCACAATGAGCAGTTCTTC; CDR3aa: CASSYSRWESHNEQFF
j_gene: TRBJ2-3; d_gene: .; abundance: .; v_gene: TRBV30; CDR3nt: TGTGCCTGGCGGATTTGGGGCTCAGATACGCAGTATTTT; CDR3aa: CAWRIWGSDTQYF
j_gene: TRBJ2-3; d_gene: TRBD2; abundance: .; v_gene: TRBV5-1; CDR3nt: TGCGCCAGCAGTTCTCCGGGACTAGCGCCTAGCACAGATACGCAGTATTTT; CDR3aa: CASSSPGLAPSTDTQYF
j_gene: TRBJ2-2; d_gene: .; abundance: .; v_gene: TRBV29-1; CDR3nt: TGCAGCGTGGCAGATGGGGGGGCGGGCAACACCGGGGAGCTGTTTTTT; CDR3aa: CSVADGGAGNTGELFF
j_gene: TRBJ2-3; d_gene: TRBD1; abundance: .; v_gene: TRBV6-5; CDR3nt: TGTGCCAGCAGTTATAGATCCGGGACAGGGTCAGATACGCAGTATTTT; CDR3aa: CASSYRSGTGSDTQYF
j_gene: TRBJ1-1; d_gene: .; abundance: .; v_gene: TRBV6-9; CDR3nt: TGTGCCAGCAGTTATCACTCCCCGAACACTGAAGCTTTCTTT; CDR3aa: CASSYHSPNTEAFF
j_gene: TRBJ2-1; d_gene: TRBD2; abundance: once; v_gene: TRBV29-1; CDR3nt: TGCAGCGTCACGACTAGCGGGAGATACAATGAGCAGTTCTTC; CDR3aa: CSVTTSGRYNEQFF
j_gene: TRBJ2-3; d_gene: TRBD2; abundance: .; v_gene: TRBV5-1; CDR3nt: TGCGCCAGCAGCTTGGCCCAGGCGGGGGAAAGTACAGATACGCAGTATTTT; CDR3aa: CASSLAQAGESTDTQYF
j_gene: TRBJ2-1; d_gene: TRBD2; abundance: .; v_gene: TRBV2; CDR3nt: TGTGCCAGCAGCTTACTAGCGGGAGCACGCAATGAGCAGTTCTTC; CDR3aa: CASSLLAGARNEQFF
j_gene: TRBJ1-3; d_gene: .; abundance: .; v_gene: TRBV23-1; CDR3nt: TGCGCCAGCAGACCAACTAGCGGGGCTTTTAACACCATATATTTT; CDR3aa: CASRPTSGAFNTIYF
j_gene: TRBJ2-5; d_gene: TRBD1; abundance: once; v_gene: TRBV11-3; CDR3nt: TGTGCCAGCAGCGGGGGGACAGGGGTGACTGAGACCCAGTACTTC; CDR3aa: CASSGGTGVTETQYF
j_gene: TRBJ2-5; d_gene: .; abundance: .; v_gene: TRBV13; CDR3nt: TGTGCCAGCAGGGAAAGGACTAAGGAGACCCAGTACTTC; CDR3aa: CASRERTKETQYF
j_gene: TRBJ1-6; d_gene: .; abundance: few; v_gene: TRBV27; CDR3nt: TGTGCCAGCAGTTTTCGGGGGGGTAATTCACCCCTCCACTTT; CDR3aa: CASSFRGGNSPLHF
j_gene: TRBJ2-5; d_gene: .; abundance: .; v_gene: TRBV2; CDR3nt: TGTGCCAGCGTCGGGTGGAAAAAAGGAGAGACCCAGTACTTC; CDR3aa: CASVGWKKGETQYF
j_gene: TRBJ2-7; d_gene: .; abundance: .; v_gene: TRBV30; CDR3nt: TGTGCCTGGACCCGGAGGGGGCCCACCTACGAGCAGTACTTC; CDR3aa: CAWTRRGPTYEQYF
j_gene: TRBJ2-7; d_gene: TRBD2; abundance: .; v_gene: TRBV7-3; CDR3nt: TGTGCCAGCAGCTTAACGTTAACGGGGGGTAGCTCCTACGAGCAGTACTTC; CDR3aa: CASSLTLTGGSSYEQYF
j_gene: TRBJ1-1; d_gene: TRBD1; abundance: .; v_gene: TRBV30; CDR3nt: TGTGCCTGCACCGGTCTGAATCCAGGGGGCCGGGGCACTGAAGCTTTCTTT; CDR3aa: CACTGLNPGGRGTEAFF
j_gene: TRBJ2-2; d_gene: TRBD2; abundance: .; v_gene: TRBV5-6; CDR3nt: TGTGCCAGCAGCTTGCCGAGCGGGGGGCCCGGGGAGCTGTTTTTT; CDR3aa: CASSLPSGGPGELFF
j_gene: TRBJ1-1; d_gene: .; abundance: once; v_gene: TRBV6-5; CDR3nt: TGTGCCAGCAGTTATGGGGGGACTGAAGCTTTCTTT; CDR3aa: CASSYGGTEAFF
j_gene: TRBJ2-1; d_gene: .; abundance: .; v_gene: TRBV7-9; CDR3nt: TGTGCCAGCAGCTTTCTCGTGGCGGGATCCTACAATGAGCAGTTCTTC; CDR3aa: CASSFLVAGSYNEQFF
j_gene: TRBJ1-3; d_gene: .; abundance: .; v_gene: TRBV10-3; CDR3nt: TGTGCCATCAGTGAGTCCCAGGGATTATCCGGAAACACCATATATTTT; CDR3aa: CAISESQGLSGNTIYF
j_gene: TRBJ2-5; d_gene: .; abundance: .; v_gene: TRBV27; CDR3nt: TGTGCCAGCAGTTTCTTACGAGGTTTTGGAGAGACCCAGTACTTC; CDR3aa: CASSFLRGFGETQYF
j_gene: TRBJ2-3; d_gene: .; abundance: .; v_gene: TRBV9; CDR3nt: TGTGCCAGCAGCGCTGAGGGGACTCGCACAGATACGCAGTATTTT; CDR3aa: CASSAEGTRTDTQYF
j_gene: TRBJ2-1; d_gene: TRBD2; abundance: .; v_gene: TRBV4-1; CDR3nt: TGCGCCAGCAGCCAAGACGGAGCGGGAGGGCCTGAGTTCTTC; CDR3aa: CASSQDGAGGPEFF
j_gene: TRBJ2-2; d_gene: TRBD1; abundance: .; v_gene: TRBV9; CDR3nt: TGTGCCAGCAGCGTGGGACAGGTCTTAACCGGGGAGCTGTTTTTT; CDR3aa: CASSVGQVLTGELFF
j_gene: TRBJ1-2; d_gene: .; abundance: .; v_gene: TRBV29-1; CDR3nt: TGCAGCGGCTACCTGACAGACCTCTATGGCTACACCTTC; CDR3aa: CSGYLTDLYGYTF
j_gene: TRBJ2-7; d_gene: TRBD1; abundance: .; v_gene: TRBV6-5; CDR3nt: TGTGCCAGCAGTTCGGACAGGGGTCCCTACGAGCAGTACTTC; CDR3aa: CASSSDRGPYEQYF
j_gene: TRBJ2-3; d_gene: TRBD2; abundance: .; v_gene: TRBV7-8; CDR3nt: TGTGCCAGCAGCCCCCTCATCGTGGCGGGAGGTGGGGATACGCAGTATTTT; CDR3aa: CASSPLIVAGGGDTQYF
j_gene: TRBJ1-1; d_gene: .; abundance: .; v_gene: TRBV30; CDR3nt: TGTGCCTGGAGTGAGGACAGGAACACTGAAGCTTTCTTT; CDR3aa: CAWSEDRNTEAFF
j_gene: TRBJ2-7; d_gene: TRBD2; abundance: .; v_gene: TRBV7-8; CDR3nt: TGTGCCAGCAGCACCACCGGACTAGCGGTTACCTACGAGCAGTACTTC; CDR3aa: CASSTTGLAVTYEQYF
j_gene: TRBJ2-1; d_gene: .; abundance: .; v_gene: TRBV7-9; CDR3nt: TGTGCCAGCAGCTCGTATCCGACAATCTCCGGGATAGATGAGCAGTTCTTC; CDR3aa: CASSSYPTISGIDEQFF
j_gene: TRBJ2-1; d_gene: .; abundance: .; v_gene: TRBV7-3; CDR3nt: TGTGCCAGCAGCGCAAATGCAGTTTCGTCTGAGCAGTTCTTC; CDR3aa: CASSANAVSSEQFF
j_gene: TRBJ2-3; d_gene: TRBD2; abundance: .; v_gene: TRBV7-2; CDR3nt: TGTGCCAGCAGCGATAGCGGGAGGCAGGATACGCAGTATTTT; CDR3aa: CASSDSGRQDTQYF
j_gene: TRBJ2-5; d_gene: .; abundance: .; v_gene: TRBV30; CDR3nt: TGTGCCTGGAGTGTACCCCTGGGGGGGCGGCAAGAGACCCAGTACTTC; CDR3aa: CAWSVPLGGRQETQYF
j_gene: TRBJ1-5; d_gene: .; abundance: .; v_gene: TRBV10-2; CDR3nt: TGCGCCAGCGCGTATGGGGGGGTGGGTAGCAATCAGCCCCAGCATTTT; CDR3aa: CASAYGGVGSNQPQHF
j_gene: TRBJ2-3; d_gene: TRBD2; abundance: .; v_gene: TRBV6-4; CDR3nt: TGTGCCAGCAGTCGAACCGGGACTAGGACAGATACGCAGTATTTT; CDR3aa: CASSRTGTRTDTQYF
j_gene: TRBJ1-2; d_gene: .; abundance: .; v_gene: TRBV30; CDR3nt: TGTGCCTGGATCCGAGAAGGGGCGGATGGCTACACCTTC; CDR3aa: CAWIREGADGYTF
j_gene: TRBJ1-5; d_gene: .; abundance: .; v_gene: TRBV29-1; CDR3nt: TGCAGCGTTGAAGGGGGGGACGGCGGCAATCAGCCCCAGCATTTT; CDR3aa: CSVEGGDGGNQPQHF
j_gene: TRBJ2-1; d_gene: TRBD2; abundance: .; v_gene: TRBV4-1; CDR3nt: TGCGCCAGCAGCCAAGTCTACGGGCTAGCGGCTTACAATGAGCAGTTCTTC; CDR3aa: CASSQVYGLAAYNEQFF
j_gene: TRBJ2-7; d_gene: .; abundance: .; v_gene: TRBV5-1; CDR3nt: TGCGCCAGCAGAATGACCGGGAGCTCCTACGAGCAGTACTTC; CDR3aa: CASRMTGSSYEQYF
j_gene: TRBJ2-7; d_gene: .; abundance: once; v_gene: TRBV5-5; CDR3nt: TGTGCCAGCAGCTTGTCATCTGCGCGCTCCTACGAGCAGTACTTC; CDR3aa: CASSLSSARSYEQYF
j_gene: TRBJ2-7; d_gene: TRBD1; abundance: .; v_gene: TRBV14; CDR3nt: TGTGCCAGCACCCGACAGGGCGAGCAGTACTTC; CDR3aa: CASTRQGEQYF
j_gene: TRBJ2-7; d_gene: TRBD2; abundance: .; v_gene: TRBV7-2; CDR3nt: TGTGCCAGCAGCTACCGGACTAGCGGGAACCTTCTAAGGGGGGAGCAGTACTTC; CDR3aa: CASSYRTSGNLLRGEQYF
j_gene: TRBJ1-1; d_gene: .; abundance: .; v_gene: TRBV5-1; CDR3nt: TGCGCCAGCAGCTTGGAACAGGGAAGGAACACTGAAGCTTTCTTT; CDR3aa: CASSLEQGRNTEAFF
j_gene: TRBJ2-5; d_gene: TRBD2; abundance: once; v_gene: TRBV7-2; CDR3nt: TGTGCCAGCGGGGGGGTTCAGTACTTC; CDR3aa: CASGGVQYF